Listed below are T cell receptor beta chains from one sample, sequenced in a study of chemoradiotherapy in HPV16-positive cancers. Assay used: immunoSEQ multiplex PCR; TCRdb lists only in-frame clones, some missing. The data hold 12,000 or so clones, with around 87% observed a single time. The specimen comprised blood, sampled from a patient who underwent chemoradiotherapy. The receptors originated from a human donor with HPV-associated anogenital cancer. Each CDR3 is given with its conserved first and last residue. D genes are given only for firm matches. Clone size, where shown, is once, few, many, or a class for clones that have expanded.

J gene,clone size,V gene,D gene,CDR3 length,CDR3 DNA,CDR3 protein
TRBJ1-1,.,TRBV12-5,.,13,TGTGCTAGTGGTTCAGGGTTGAGCACTGAAGCTTTCTTT,CASGSGLSTEAFF
TRBJ2-5,.,TRBV7-9,TRBD2,14,TGTGCCAGCAGCCCCGGGACTAGCGCGGAGACCCAGTACTTC,CASSPGTSAETQYF
TRBJ1-2,.,TRBV7-9,.,16,TGTGCCAGCAGCCTAGGGATGAGTGGGGGGCCGAGCGGCTACACCTTC,CASSLGMSGGPSGYTF
TRBJ2-5,.,TRBV4-1,.,15,TGCGCCAGCAGCCGGCTCCAAGGGAAGGGAGAGACCCAGTACTTC,CASSRLQGKGETQYF
TRBJ1-2,.,TRBV6-5,TRBD1,14,TGTGCCAGCAGTTCTAACAGGGGGCTTGGGGGCTACACCTTC,CASSSNRGLGGYTF
TRBJ2-2,few,TRBV7-2,.,14,TGTGCCAGCAGGAACGCGGGCCTGAGCGGGGAGCTGTTTTTT,CASRNAGLSGELFF
TRBJ2-3,.,TRBV12-2,.,20,TGTGCAAGTCGCTTAGGCCCGACAGGGGTGGCCGGGACCAACACGGATACGCAGTATTTT,CASRLGPTGVAGTNTDTQYF
TRBJ2-1,.,TRBV7-8,TRBD1,16,TGTGCCAGCAGCATAACAGGGGGCCAACTGAACAATGAGCAGTTCTTC,CASSITGGQLNNEQFF
TRBJ1-4,.,TRBV18,.,15,TGTGCCAGCTCAACCGACCCTTCAACTAATGAAAAACTGTTTTTT,CASSTDPSTNEKLFF
TRBJ1-6,.,TRBV30,TRBD1,17,TGTGCCTGGGACCTGGGACAGGGAGACTCCTATAATTCACCCCTCCACTTT,CAWDLGQGDSYNSPLHF
TRBJ2-2,.,TRBV2,TRBD2,15,TGTGCCAGCAGTGGACTAGCGGGGGCCACCGGGGAGCTGTTTTTT,CASSGLAGATGELFF
TRBJ2-3,.,TRBV6-4,TRBD2,14,TGTGCCAGCAGTGAGCGGGGGGATGTGGATACGCAGTATTTT,CASSERGDVDTQYF
TRBJ2-3,.,TRBV29-1,TRBD2,17,TGCAGCGTTGAAGGACTAGCGGGGGGGAATGGCACAGATACGCAGTATTTT,CSVEGLAGGNGTDTQYF
TRBJ1-5,.,TRBV19,.,13,TGTGCCAGTAGTATTCAGGTCAATCAGCCCCAGCATTTT,CASSIQVNQPQHF
TRBJ1-4,.,TRBV2,TRBD1,14,TGTGCCAGCAGTGGACAGGGAAGGATTGAAAAACTGTTTTTT,CASSGQGRIEKLFF
TRBJ1-1,.,TRBV6-5,.,15,TGTGCCAGCAGTTACGCGGTAACCCTGAACACTGAAGCTTTCTTT,CASSYAVTLNTEAFF
TRBJ2-5,.,TRBV2,TRBD1,14,TGTGCCAGCAGTCCTACAGGGGCTGTGGAGACCCAGTACTTC,CASSPTGAVETQYF
TRBJ1-2,.,TRBV10-2,.,13,TGCGCCAGCAGTGAACCGCAAAACTATGGCTACACCTTC,CASSEPQNYGYTF
TRBJ2-7,.,TRBV5-4,.,13,TGTGCCAGCAGCCGCCGCCGGGGTTACGAGCAGTACTTC,CASSRRRGYEQYF
TRBJ2-2,.,TRBV7-6,.,15,TGTGCCAGCAGCTTAGAACGGGGGTTCACCGGGGAGCTGTTTTTT,CASSLERGFTGELFF
TRBJ2-5,once,TRBV11-2,.,14,TGTGCCAGCAGCTTAGATCGACTAGTTGAGACCCAGTACTTC,CASSLDRLVETQYF
TRBJ2-3,.,TRBV30,.,11,TGTGCCTGGACAGCTAGAGATACGCAGTATTTT,CAWTARDTQYF
TRBJ1-1,.,TRBV7-9,.,15,TGTGCCAGCAGCTTAGTTCTGGGGTTGAACACTGAAGCTTTCTTT,CASSLVLGLNTEAFF
TRBJ2-7,.,TRBV19,TRBD1,14,TGTGCCAGTTCCCGGGACAGGGGTAATTACGAGCAGTACTTC,CASSRDRGNYEQYF
TRBJ1-1,.,TRBV2,.,15,TGTGCCAGCAGTTCCTACAGGATCATGAACACTGAAGCTTTCTTT,CASSSYRIMNTEAFF
TRBJ1-1,.,TRBV5-6,.,15,TGTGCCAGCAGCTTGTACGGGGGCCCGAACACTGAAGCTTTCTTT,CASSLYGGPNTEAFF
TRBJ2-7,.,TRBV7-9,.,13,TGTGCCAGCAGCTTAGCTACACGGTACGAGCAGTACTTC,CASSLATRYEQYF
TRBJ1-2,.,TRBV2,.,15,TGTGCCAGCAGTGAACTGGCAGGAGTAGGCTATGGCTACACCTTC,CASSELAGVGYGYTF
TRBJ1-1,once,TRBV27,.,13,TGTGCCAGCAGTTTAAGCAGGGACACTGAAGCTTTCTTT,CASSLSRDTEAFF